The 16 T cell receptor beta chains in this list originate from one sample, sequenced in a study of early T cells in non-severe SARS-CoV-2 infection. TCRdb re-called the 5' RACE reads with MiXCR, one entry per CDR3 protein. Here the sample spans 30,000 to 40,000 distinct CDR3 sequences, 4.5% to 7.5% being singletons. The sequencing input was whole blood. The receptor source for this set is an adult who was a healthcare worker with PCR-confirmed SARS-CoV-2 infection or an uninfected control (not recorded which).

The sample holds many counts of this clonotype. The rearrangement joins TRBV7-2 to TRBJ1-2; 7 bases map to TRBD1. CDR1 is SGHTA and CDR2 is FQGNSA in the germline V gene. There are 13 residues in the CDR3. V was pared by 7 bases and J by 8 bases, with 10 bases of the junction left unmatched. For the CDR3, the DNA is TGTGCCAGCACCCGGGAGGGGGCGAAGGGCTACACCTTC. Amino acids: CASTREGAKGYTF.

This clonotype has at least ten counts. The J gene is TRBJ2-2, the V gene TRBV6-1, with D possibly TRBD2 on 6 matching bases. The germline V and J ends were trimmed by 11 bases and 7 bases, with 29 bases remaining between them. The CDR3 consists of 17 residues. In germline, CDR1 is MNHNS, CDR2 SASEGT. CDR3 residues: CASIRAGISRGGGELFF. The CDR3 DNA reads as TGTGCCTCAATCCGTGCGGGAATATCTAGAGGTGGCGGGGAGCTGTTTTTT.

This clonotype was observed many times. Here the CDR3 DNA reads TGTGCCAGCAGCCGAGGACAGACTGGAAACACCATATATTTT. Translating it yields CASSRGQTGNTIYF. This chain joins TRBV5-6 and TRBJ1-3; D might be TRBD1 (6 bases). Trimming pared 4 bases from V and 2 bases from J, leaving 10 bases between. The CDR3 is 14 amino acids. Germline CDR1 and CDR2: SGHDT and YYEEEE.

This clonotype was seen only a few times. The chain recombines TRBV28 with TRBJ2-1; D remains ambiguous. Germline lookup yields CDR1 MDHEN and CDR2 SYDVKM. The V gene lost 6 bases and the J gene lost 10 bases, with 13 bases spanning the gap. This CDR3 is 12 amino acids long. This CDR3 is CASRRGGWEQFF. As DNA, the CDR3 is TGTGCCAGCAGAAGAGGTGGGTGGGAGCAGTTCTTC.

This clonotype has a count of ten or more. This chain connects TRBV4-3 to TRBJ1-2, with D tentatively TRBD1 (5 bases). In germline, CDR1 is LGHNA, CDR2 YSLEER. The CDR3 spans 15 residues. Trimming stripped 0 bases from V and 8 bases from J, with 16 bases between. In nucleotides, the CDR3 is TGCGCCAGCAGCCAAGATGTAGGGGACGGAAGGGGCTACACCTTC. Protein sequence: CASSQDVGDGRGYTF.

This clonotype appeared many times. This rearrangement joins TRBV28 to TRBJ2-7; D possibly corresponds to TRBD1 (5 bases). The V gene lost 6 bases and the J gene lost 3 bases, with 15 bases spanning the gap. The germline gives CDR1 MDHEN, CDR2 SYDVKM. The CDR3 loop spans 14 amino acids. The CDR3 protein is CASSSSDRDYEQYF. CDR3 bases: TGTGCCAGCAGCTCTTCTGACAGAGACTACGAGCAGTACTTC.

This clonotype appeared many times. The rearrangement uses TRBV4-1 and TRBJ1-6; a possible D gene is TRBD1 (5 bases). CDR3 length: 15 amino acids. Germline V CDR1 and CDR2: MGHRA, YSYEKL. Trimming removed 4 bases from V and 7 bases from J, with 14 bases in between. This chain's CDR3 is CASSPPGTGNSPLHF. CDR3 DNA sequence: TGCGCCAGCAGCCCCCCCGGGACTGGGAATTCACCCCTCCACTTT.

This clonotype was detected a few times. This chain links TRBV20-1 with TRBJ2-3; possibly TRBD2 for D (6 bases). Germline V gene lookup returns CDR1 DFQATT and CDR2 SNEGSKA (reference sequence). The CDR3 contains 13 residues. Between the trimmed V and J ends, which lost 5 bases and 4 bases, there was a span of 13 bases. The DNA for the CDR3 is TGCAGTGCTGGTGGAGGGTCGGCAGATACGCAGTATTTT. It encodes CSAGGGSADTQYF.

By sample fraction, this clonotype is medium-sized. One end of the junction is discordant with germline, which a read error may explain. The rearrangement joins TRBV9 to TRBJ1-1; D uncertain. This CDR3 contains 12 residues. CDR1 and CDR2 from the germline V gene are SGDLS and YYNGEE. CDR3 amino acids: CASRDDGTTDHF. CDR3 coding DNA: TGTGCCAGCAGGGACGATGGCACGACCGACCACTTT.

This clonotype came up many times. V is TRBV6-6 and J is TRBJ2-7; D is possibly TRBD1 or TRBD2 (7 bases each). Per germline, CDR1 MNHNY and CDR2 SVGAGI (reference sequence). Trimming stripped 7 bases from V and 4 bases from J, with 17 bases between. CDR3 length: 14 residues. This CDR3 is CASTHGRGGYEQYF. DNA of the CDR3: TGTGCCAGCACCCACGGCAGGGGGGGGTACGAGCAGTACTTC.

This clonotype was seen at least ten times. CDR3 amino acids: CSASGTVTDTQYF. Written as DNA, the CDR3 is TGCAGTGCTAGCGGGACAGTCACAGATACGCAGTATTTT. This sequence joins TRBV20-1 and TRBJ2-3, with 7 bases fitting TRBD1. The trim removed 3 bases at V and 2 bases at J, leaving 2 bases unmatched. The CDR3 runs to 13 residues. CDR1 DFQATT and CDR2 SNEGSKA come from the germline V gene (reference sequence).

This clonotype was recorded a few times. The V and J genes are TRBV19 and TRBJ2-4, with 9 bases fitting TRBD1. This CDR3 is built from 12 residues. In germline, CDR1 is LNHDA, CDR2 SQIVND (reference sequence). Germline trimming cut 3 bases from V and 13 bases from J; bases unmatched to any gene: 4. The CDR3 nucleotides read TGTGCCAGTAGTATCTTACAGGGGGCCCAGTACTTC. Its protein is CASSILQGAQYF. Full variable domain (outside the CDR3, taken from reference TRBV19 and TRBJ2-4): DGGITQSPKYLFRKEGQNVTLSCEQNLNHDAMYWYRQDPGQGLRLIYYSQIVNDFQKGDIAEGYSVSREKKESFPLTVTSAQKNPTAFYLCASSILQGAQYFGAGTRLSVL.

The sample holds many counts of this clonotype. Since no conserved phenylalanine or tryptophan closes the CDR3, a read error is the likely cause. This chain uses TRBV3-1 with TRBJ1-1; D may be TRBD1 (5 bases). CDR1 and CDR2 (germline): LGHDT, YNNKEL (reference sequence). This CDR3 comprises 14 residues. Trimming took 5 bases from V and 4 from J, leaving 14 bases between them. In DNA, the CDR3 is TGTGCCAGCAGCAAACCAGGGTGGCTCACTGAAGCTTTCCTT. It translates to CASSKPGWLTEAFL.

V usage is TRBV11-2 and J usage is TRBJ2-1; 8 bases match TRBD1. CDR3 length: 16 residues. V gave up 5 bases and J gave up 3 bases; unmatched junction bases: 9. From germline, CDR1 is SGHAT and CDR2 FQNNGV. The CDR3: CASSPAARGLYNEQFF. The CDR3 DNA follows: TGTGCCAGCAGCCCGGCGGCCAGGGGGCTCTACAATGAGCAGTTCTTC.

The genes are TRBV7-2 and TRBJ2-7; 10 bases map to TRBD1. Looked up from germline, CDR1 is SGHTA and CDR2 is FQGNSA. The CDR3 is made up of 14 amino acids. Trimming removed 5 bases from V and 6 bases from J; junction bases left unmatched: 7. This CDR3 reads CASSQAGTGVEQYF. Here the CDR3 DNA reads TGTGCCAGCAGCCAAGCCGGGACAGGGGTCGAGCAGTACTTC.

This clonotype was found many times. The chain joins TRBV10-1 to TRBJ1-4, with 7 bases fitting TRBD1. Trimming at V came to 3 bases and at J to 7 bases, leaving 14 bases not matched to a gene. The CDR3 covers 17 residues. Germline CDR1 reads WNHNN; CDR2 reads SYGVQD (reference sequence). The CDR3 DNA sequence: TGCGCCAGCAGTGAATCCCTCAACAGGGGAAGGGGTGAAAAACTGTTTTTT. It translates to CASSESLNRGRGEKLFF.